This T cell receptor (beta chain) was recovered during a study of blood T cells in healthy people across ages. Study results and caveats: Age showed a roughly linear inverse relationship with TCR beta diversity per million T cells.

It was with a sample-barcoded 5' primer and a J-beta primer mix that a second PCR of about 7 to 12 cycles was run. MiXCR, applied by TCRdb to the 5' RACE reads, yields one record per CDR3 protein. Of hundreds of thousands of distinct CDR3 sequences in the sample, roughly three fifths were seen once. With respect to this clonotype: Its target is unknown.

The CDR3 loop spans 13 amino acids. Germline lookup yields CDR1 KGHSH and CDR2 LQKENI. Sequenced: blood. The origin of this receptor is a man aged 35 to 55 in good health. The chain has TRBV18 and TRBJ2-7; D is unclear. The J call may be mistaken, given a closer DNA end match to TRBJ2-5. CDR3 sequence reads: CASSHLDQETQYF. In nucleotides, the CDR3 is TGTGCCAGCTCACACCTGGATCAGGAGACCCAGTACTTC.